This TCR beta chain was recorded in a study of OX40 agonist ivuxolimab in advanced cancers. Looking at the study overall: Mean age around 64 years, range about 20 to 79; just over 80% male.

The CDR3 has 14 residues. Germline CDR1 reads SGHTA; CDR2 reads FQGNSA. V was cut by 4 bases and J by 12 bases, with 16 bases left in between. Clones were read by immunoSEQ multiplex PCR, and TCRdb kept only the in-frame ones, dropping some. The profile shows 70,000 to 95,000 clones, about 95% of them singletons. As concerns this clone: Its antigen is undetermined.

Study-level results: CD4+ and CD8+ blood T cells expanded clonally by week 6 at 0.1 to 3.0 mg/kg.

This rearrangement joins TRBV7-2 to TRBJ1-6; a weak D match, TRBD1 (6 bases). This TCR was recovered from an adult with an advanced solid tumor such as melanoma, head and neck, liver or kidney cancer. Material: CD4+ or CD8+ T cells sorted from blood, obtained in a trial of the OX40 agonist ivuxolimab. CDR3 in DNA: TGTGCCAGCAGCTACGGACAGCCGGTAGGACCCCTCCACTTT. It codes for CASSYGQPVGPLHF.